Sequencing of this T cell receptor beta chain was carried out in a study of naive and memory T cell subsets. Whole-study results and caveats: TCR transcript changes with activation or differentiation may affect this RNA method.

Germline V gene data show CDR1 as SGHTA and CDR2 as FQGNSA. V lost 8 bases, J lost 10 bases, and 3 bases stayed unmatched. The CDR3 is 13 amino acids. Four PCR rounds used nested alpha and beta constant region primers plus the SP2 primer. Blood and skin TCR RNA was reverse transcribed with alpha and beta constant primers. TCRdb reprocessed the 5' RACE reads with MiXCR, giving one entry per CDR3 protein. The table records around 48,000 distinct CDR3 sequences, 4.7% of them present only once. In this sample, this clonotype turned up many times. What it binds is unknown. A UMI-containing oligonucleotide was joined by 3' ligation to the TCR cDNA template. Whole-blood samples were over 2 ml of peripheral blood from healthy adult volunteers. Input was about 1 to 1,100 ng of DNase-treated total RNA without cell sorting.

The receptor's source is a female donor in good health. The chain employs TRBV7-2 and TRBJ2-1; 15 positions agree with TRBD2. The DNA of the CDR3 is TGTGCCAGCGGAGGGACTAGCGGGAGGGAGCAGTTCTTC. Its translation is CASGGTSGREQFF.